The entry below gives a single TCR beta chain sequence along with its context. Profiled with immunoSEQ multiplex PCR; TCRdb holds only in-frame clones, not every one. The data contain some 43,000 clones, over 80% of them seen just once; the ten biggest clones take up approximately 15%. The sample originates from a study of blood T cell repertoires in COVID-19. The germline gives CDR1 SGHDN, CDR2 FVKESK. Trimming removed 4 bases at V and 2 bases at J, with 17 bases between. The CDR3 covers 16 residues. This TCR came from a man in his sixties with active COVID-19. The chain joins TRBV14 to TRBJ2-5; no definite D call. Input material: peripheral blood. CDR3 nucleotides: TGTGCCAGCAGCCCCATTACGACACGAGATCAAGAGACCCAGTACTTC. Its translation: CASSPITTRDQETQYF.